This paragraph reports one T cell receptor (beta chain). The antigen is undetermined. Generated by immunoSEQ multiplex PCR, the TCRdb table keeps only in-frame clones and is missing some. The sample consists of some 21,000 clones, around nine tenths of them appearing once. This entry comes from a study of OX40 agonist ivuxolimab in advanced cancers. Points from the study as a whole: Fewer expanded clones were found on average in CD4+ than in CD8+ T cells.

Trimming shortened V by 4 bases and J by 3 bases, and 13 bases separated the two germline ends. Germline CDR1 and CDR2: SGHDN and FVKESK. The CDR3 is 14 residues long. The rearrangement joins TRBV14 to TRBJ2-7, with no clear D. This clonotype was sampled from an adult with an advanced solid tumor such as melanoma, head and neck, liver or kidney cancer. The sequenced sample was CD4+ or CD8+ T cells sorted from blood, obtained in a trial of the OX40 agonist ivuxolimab. CDR3 DNA sequence: TGTGCCAGCAGCCCCAATGGGCGGTACTACGAGCAGTACTTC. Amino acids: CASSPNGRYYEQYF.